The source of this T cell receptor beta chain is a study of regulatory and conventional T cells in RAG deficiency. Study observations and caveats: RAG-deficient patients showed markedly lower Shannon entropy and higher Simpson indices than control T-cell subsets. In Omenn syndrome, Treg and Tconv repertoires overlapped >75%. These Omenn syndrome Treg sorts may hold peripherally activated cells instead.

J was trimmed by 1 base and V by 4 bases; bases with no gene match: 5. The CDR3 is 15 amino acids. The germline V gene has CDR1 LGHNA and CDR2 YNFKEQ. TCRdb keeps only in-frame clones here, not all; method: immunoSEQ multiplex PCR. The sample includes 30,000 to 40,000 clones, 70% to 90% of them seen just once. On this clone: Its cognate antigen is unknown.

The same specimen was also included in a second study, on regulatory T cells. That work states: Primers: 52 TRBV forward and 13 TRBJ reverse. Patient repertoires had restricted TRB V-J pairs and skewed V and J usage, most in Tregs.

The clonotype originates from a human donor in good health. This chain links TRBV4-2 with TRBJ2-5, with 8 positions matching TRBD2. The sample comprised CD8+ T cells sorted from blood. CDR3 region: CASSRTAGAQETQYF. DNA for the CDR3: TGTGCCAGCAGCCGCACAGCGGGGGCCCAAGAGACCCAGTACTTC.